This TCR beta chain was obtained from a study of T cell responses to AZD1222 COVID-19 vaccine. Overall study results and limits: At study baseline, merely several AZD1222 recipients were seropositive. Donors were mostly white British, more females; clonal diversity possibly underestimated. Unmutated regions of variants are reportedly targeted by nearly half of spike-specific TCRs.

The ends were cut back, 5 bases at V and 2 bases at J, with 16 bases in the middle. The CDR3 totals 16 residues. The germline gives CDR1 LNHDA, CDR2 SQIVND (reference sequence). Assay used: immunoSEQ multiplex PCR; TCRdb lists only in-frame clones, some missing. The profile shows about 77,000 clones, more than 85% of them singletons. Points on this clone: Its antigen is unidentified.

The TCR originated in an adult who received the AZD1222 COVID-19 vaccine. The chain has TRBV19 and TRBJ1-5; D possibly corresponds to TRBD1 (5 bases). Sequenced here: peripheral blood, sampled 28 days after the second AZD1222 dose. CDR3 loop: CASSPHEGPGNQPQHF. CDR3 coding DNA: TGTGCCAGTAGTCCTCACGAGGGGCCCGGCAATCAGCCCCAGCATTTT.